This T cell receptor (beta chain) is from a study of CD4 T cells in relation to SARS-CoV-2 and coronaviruses. Study context: The HLA restriction of the shared crossreactive spike epitopes was mapped.

Sequenced by immunoSEQ multiplex PCR; TCRdb stores in-frame clones only, minus some. The sample has about 20,000 clones, roughly 62% seen once; the top ten hold approximately 10%. As for this clone: The antigen remains undetermined.

Study-level points and caveats: This crossreactivity analysis covered spike protein alone, no other viral proteins.

Before the COVID-19 pandemic, during about 2011-2019, CD4+ T cells were taken from unexposed donors. After approximately 10 days of culture, CD4+ T cells were isolated. Testing used SARS-CoV-2 S/N and four cold-coronavirus spikes on unexposed-donor CD4+ T cells, cells permitting. Cultures received half-medium IL-2 refreshes on days 3 and 7. CDR1 SGHAT and CDR2 FQNNGV come from the germline V gene. V lost 5 bases to trimming and J lost 8 bases; unmatched junction nucleotides: 11. The CDR3 sequence is 14 residues long. The sample consisted of CD4+ T cells from PBMCs, cultured in vitro. The TCR sequence derives from a human donor in good health. The rearrangement joins TRBV11-2 to TRBJ1-2; 7 bases match TRBD1. CDR3 bases: TGTGCCAGCAGCCTTTCGGACAGGCCGGGGGGCTACACCTTC. This gives the protein CASSLSDRPGGYTF.